Shown below are 31 T cell receptor beta chains from a single sample sequenced in a study of cytomegalovirus exposure and HLA in healthy donors. PCR employed 60 Vbeta and 13 Jbeta primers. Repertoires were generated with immunoSEQ multiplex PCR, while TCRdb's copy carries only in-frame clones and drops some. There are approximately 40,000 clones in the sample; around 82% occur only once, and roughly a tenth lies in the top ten. The sample comprised PBMCs. Every receptor here comes from a woman under 30 in good health and CMV-seropositive.

This clone has only one observation. This chain connects TRBV6-5 to TRBJ1-2; 7 bases line up with TRBD1. Germline lookup yields CDR1 MNHEY and CDR2 SVGAGI. The CDR3 spans 13 residues. J was trimmed by 2 bases and V by 6 bases; bases with no gene match: 3. CDR3 sequence: CASRRDSNYGYTF. For the CDR3, the DNA is TGTGCCAGCAGGCGGGACAGCAACTATGGCTACACCTTC.

The chain has TRBV9 and TRBJ2-3, with D possibly being TRBD2 (6 bases). Germline assignment: CDR1 SGDLS and CDR2 YYNGEE. Trimming stripped 0 bases from V and 0 bases from J, with 8 bases between. There are 15 residues in the CDR3. This CDR3 is CASSVAGTSTDTQYF. DNA for the CDR3: TGTGCCAGCAGCGTAGCAGGGACTAGCACAGATACGCAGTATTTT.

CDR3 in amino acids: CASSQGGQGGPGANVLTF. The CDR3 bases are TGCGCCAGCAGCCAGGGGGGGCAGGGTGGCCCTGGGGCCAACGTCCTGACTTTC. The V and J genes are TRBV4-1 and TRBJ2-6, with D perhaps TRBD2 (7 bases). The CDR3 spans 18 residues. Per germline, CDR1 MGHRA and CDR2 YSYEKL. V was cut by 3 bases and J by 2 bases, with 17 bases left in between.

This chain links TRBV27 with TRBJ2-1, with 8 bases aligning to TRBD2. This CDR3 region has 14 residues. V dropped 8 bases and J dropped 0; count of bases not matched to a gene: 3. The germline V gene has CDR1 MNHEY and CDR2 SMNVEV (reference sequence). CDR3 DNA: TGTGCCAGCTTAGCGGGAAACTCCTACAATGAGCAGTTCTTC. Residues: CASLAGNSYNEQFF.

The count of this clone is one. This chain uses TRBV7-2 with TRBJ1-5, with 9 positions matching TRBD1. The CDR3 runs to 15 residues. Trimming took 3 bases from V and 7 from J; bases not matched to a gene: 7. The germline gives CDR1 SGHTA, CDR2 FQGNSA. CDR3 sequence (DNA): TGTGCCAGCAGCTTCGGGGACAGGGTGGGGCAGCCCCAGCATTTT. This encodes CASSFGDRVGQPQHF.

About this clone: One end of the junction is discordant with germline, which a read error may explain. V usage is TRBV28 and J usage is TRBJ2-7; TRBD1 matches at 10 bases. The CDR3 consists of 14 residues. From germline, CDR1 is MDHEN and CDR2 SYDVKM. The CDR3 protein is CASSEGQGFYEHYF. The CDR3 region has the DNA TGTGCCAGCAGTGAGGGACAGGGGTTCTACGAGCACTACTTC. The whole variable domain, filled in from reference TRBV28 and TRBJ2-7, reads DVKVTQSSRYLVKRTGEKVFLECVQDMDHENMFWYRQDPGLGLRLIYFSYDVKMKEKGDIPEGYSVSREKKERFSLILESASTNQTSMYLCASSEGQGFYEHYFGPGTRLTVT.

The chain carries TRBV6-5 and TRBJ2-2; D is possibly TRBD2 (6 bases). This CDR3 is 15 amino acids long. Germline CDR1 MNHEY, CDR2 SVGAGI. V lost 0 bases, J lost 5 bases, and 10 bases lay in between. Written as DNA, the CDR3 is TGTGCCAGCAGTTACTCGGCAGGGAGGACCGGGGAGCTGTTTTTT. Its translation: CASSYSAGRTGELFF.

This chain joins TRBV5-4 and TRBJ2-5; 7 bases are shared with TRBD2. CDR1 SGHNT and CDR2 YYREEE come from the germline V gene (reference sequence). The CDR3 runs to 14 residues. The junction had 7 bases not matched to a gene; V was cut back by 4 bases and J by 4 bases. The CDR3 loop reads CASSPGGRGETQYF. CDR3 DNA: TGTGCCAGCAGCCCGGGGGGTAGGGGAGAGACCCAGTACTTC. The whole variable domain, remainder taken from reference TRBV5-4 and TRBJ2-5, is ETGVTQSPTHLIKTRGQQVTLRCSSQSGHNTVSWYQQALGQGPQFIFQYYREEENGRGNFPPRFSGLQFPNYSSELNVNALELDDSALYLCASSPGGRGETQYFGPGTRLLVL.

The chain uses TRBV5-4 and TRBJ2-7; D possibly corresponds to TRBD1 (6 bases). The CDR3 contains 16 residues. Germline V gene lookup returns CDR1 SGHNT and CDR2 YYREEE (reference sequence). Trimming left V 0 bases short and J 0 bases short, with 13 bases between. CDR3 nucleotides: TGTGCCAGCAGCTTGGACTCAGGGGCTCTCTCCTACGAGCAGTACTTC. Encoded protein: CASSLDSGALSYEQYF.

Of note for this clone: The junction shows a germline mismatch at one end, possibly a read error. J is TRBJ2-1 and V is TRBV7-7; 11 bases agree with TRBD2. Germline V gene data show CDR1 as SSHAT and CDR2 as FNYEAQ (reference sequence). The CDR3 contains 18 residues. CDR3 in DNA: TGTGCTAGCAGCTTAGCGTTGACTAGCGGGACGTGGGGCAATGAGCAGTTCTTC. Its protein is CASSLALTSGTWGNEQFF. Together with reference TRBV7-7 and TRBJ2-1, the CDR3 gives the full variable domain: GAGVSQSPRYKVTKRGQDVTLRCDPISSHATLYWYQQALGQGPEFLTYFNYEAQPDKSGLPSDRFSAERPEGSISTLTIQRTEQRDSAMYRCASSLALTSGTWGNEQFFGPGTRLTVL.

The J gene is TRBJ2-7, the V gene TRBV4-1; 8 bases are shared with TRBD1. The germline V gene encodes CDR1 MGHRA and CDR2 YSYEKL. V trimming: 4 bases; J trimming: 0 bases; junction bases outside the gene matches: 5. There are 15 residues in the CDR3. CDR3 residues: CASSPGQGPSYEQYF. The CDR3 DNA reads TGCGCCAGCAGCCCCGGACAGGGACCCTCCTACGAGCAGTACTTC.

The rearrangement uses TRBV6-4 and TRBJ2-1; possibly TRBD1 for D (7 bases). The CDR3 length is 14 residues. V lost 6 bases, J lost 4 bases, and 13 bases lay in between. Germline lookup yields CDR1 MRHNA and CDR2 SNTAGT. CDR3 residues: CASSQGGGYNEQFF. CDR3 DNA sequence: TGTGCCAGCAGCCAGGGGGGCGGGTACAATGAGCAGTTCTTC.

The chain uses TRBV2 and TRBJ1-5; TRBD1 is a possible D gene (5 bases). The V end was cut by 8 bases, the J end by 1 base, with 15 bases between. Germline CDR1 is SNHLY and CDR2 is FYNNEI. The CDR3 consists of 15 residues. The CDR3 region has the DNA TGTGCCAGCCGAGCCTGGGGCCAGAGCAATCAGCCCCAGCATTTT. Its translation is CASRAWGQSNQPQHF.

The chain is built from TRBV18 and TRBJ1-2; D not certain. Germline V lookup: CDR1 KGHSH, CDR2 LQKENI. Trimming took off 4 bases at V and 6 bases at J, with 15 bases between the two ends. The CDR3 loop spans 14 amino acids. The CDR3 protein is CASSLALQNHGYTF. In DNA form, the CDR3 reads TGTGCCAGCTCACTAGCGCTGCAGAATCATGGCTACACCTTC.

Here the CDR3 reads CASSFGQGNGYTF. CDR3 DNA: TGTGCCAGCAGCTTCGGTCAGGGCAATGGCTACACCTTC. V is TRBV5-4 and J is TRBJ1-2, with a weak D call TRBD1 (5 bases). CDR1 SGHNT and CDR2 YYREEE come from the germline V gene (reference sequence). V was trimmed by 2 bases and J by 6 bases, leaving 11 bases between them. This CDR3 region has 13 residues. The full variable domain, its missing parts supplied by reference TRBV5-4 and TRBJ1-2, is ETGVTQSPTHLIKTRGQQVTLRCSSQSGHNTVSWYQQALGQGPQFIFQYYREEENGRGNFPPRFSGLQFPNYSSELNVNALELDDSALYLCASSFGQGNGYTFGSGTRLTVV.

The chain carries TRBV27 and TRBJ1-5, with D hard to call. The germline V gene has CDR1 MNHEY and CDR2 SMNVEV (reference sequence). Trimming cost V 6 bases and J 7 bases, with 16 bases left between them. This CDR3 comprises 14 residues. DNA of the CDR3: TGTGCCAGCAGCTTTGGGAGTTTTGGGCAGCCCCAGCATTTT. Protein sequence: CASSFGSFGQPQHF.

The gene calls are TRBV9 and TRBJ2-7; a weak D match, TRBD1 (6 bases). Deletions cut 4 bases from V and 3 bases from J, with 20 bases between. The CDR3 is 16 amino acids. CDR1 and CDR2 (germline): SGDLS, YYNGEE. The CDR3 protein is CASSPSLAARGYEQYF. The CDR3 DNA reads as TGTGCCAGCAGCCCTTCGTTGGCGGCCAGGGGCTACGAGCAGTACTTC.

V and J are TRBV27 and TRBJ1-2; 7 nucleotides align to TRBD1. There are 13 residues in the CDR3. In germline, CDR1 is MNHEY, CDR2 SMNVEV (reference sequence). V dropped 5 bases and J dropped 7; count of bases not matched to a gene: 7. The CDR3: CASSNTGDRGYTF. The DNA for the CDR3 is TGTGCCAGCAGTAACACAGGGGATCGTGGCTACACCTTC.

The chain is built from TRBV7-9 and TRBJ2-1; 7 nucleotides agree with TRBD2. Germline V gene data show CDR1 as SEHNR and CDR2 as FQNEAQ (reference sequence). This CDR3 has 17 amino acids. With V trimmed by 5 bases and J by 0 bases, 10 bases remained unmatched. CDR3 amino acids: CASSPLGGSSSYNEQFF. As DNA, the CDR3 is TGTGCCAGCAGCCCCTTGGGGGGGTCGAGCTCCTACAATGAGCAGTTCTTC.

The chain recombines TRBV25-1 with TRBJ2-3; the match to TRBD1 covers 11 bases. With V trimmed by 3 bases and J by 2 bases, 1 base remained unmatched. Looked up from germline, CDR1 is MGHDK and CDR2 is SYGVNS. The CDR3 runs 15 residues. The CDR3 coding sequence is TGTGCCAGCAGTGATGGACAGGGGGCCACAGATACGCAGTATTTT. This translates into CASSDGQGATDTQYF.

V and J are TRBV6-5 and TRBJ1-5, with TRBD1 matching over 9 bases. Trimming cost V 6 bases and J 5 bases; bases outside gene matches: 5. Germline V gene sequence: CDR1 MNHEY, CDR2 SVGAGI. The CDR3 length is 14 residues. CDR3 coding DNA: TGTGCCAGCAGCCGGACAGGGGAGCATCAGCCCCAGCATTTT. This sequence encodes CASSRTGEHQPQHF.

The chain uses TRBV5-1 and TRBJ2-2; tentative D call: TRBD2 (5 bases). CDR1 and CDR2 (germline): SGHRS, YFSETQ. This CDR3 contains 13 residues. V was pared by 4 bases and J by 4 bases, with 8 bases between. In DNA, the CDR3 is TGCGCCAGCAGCCAGGACTTCACCGGGGAGCTGTTTTTT. Protein: CASSQDFTGELFF. Supplemented by reference TRBV5-1 and TRBJ2-2, the full variable domain reads KAGVTQTPRYLIKTRGQQVTLSCSPISGHRSVSWYQQTPGQGLQFLFEYFSETQRNKGNFPGRFSGRQFSNSRSEMNVSTLELGDSALYLCASSQDFTGELFFGEGSRLTVL.

The CDR3 DNA reads as TGTGCCAGCAGTGATAATTTGGAGACCCAGTACTTC. This translates into CASSDNLETQYF. V and J are TRBV2 and TRBJ2-5; the D is unclear. Germline CDR1 is SNHLY and CDR2 is FYNNEI. The V and J ends lost 3 bases and 5 bases respectively, with 7 bases between them. This CDR3 comprises 12 residues.

This chain joins TRBV2 and TRBJ1-5; 8 bases map to TRBD1. Germline V gene sequence: CDR1 SNHLY, CDR2 FYNNEI. This CDR3 spans 14 amino acids. J was trimmed by 8 bases and V by 7 bases; bases with no gene match: 10. For the CDR3, the DNA is TGTGCCAGCACTACGACAGGGGCAGAGGAGCCCCAGCATTTT. Amino acid sequence: CASTTTGAEEPQHF.

The chain carries TRBV11-2 and TRBJ2-5, with D maybe TRBD2 (6 bases). The germline V gene has CDR1 SGHAT and CDR2 FQNNGV. The CDR3 totals 14 residues. Trimming pared 5 bases from V and 5 bases from J, leaving 15 bases between. CDR3 DNA sequence: TGTGCCAGCAGCCCCCCGACTAGTAGGGAGACCCAGTACTTC. Translating it yields CASSPPTSRETQYF.

This chain's CDR3 is CSVLTSGGANTGELFF. The CDR3 DNA follows: TGCAGCGTACTGACTAGCGGGGGGGCCAACACCGGGGAGCTGTTTTTT. The J gene is TRBJ2-2, the V gene TRBV29-1; 14 nucleotides match TRBD2. Germline loops: CDR1 SQVTM, CDR2 ANQGSEA. The CDR3 has 16 amino acids. V lost 6 bases, J lost 2 bases, and 5 bases stayed unmatched.

The J gene is TRBJ2-7, the V gene TRBV6-5; D is perhaps TRBD2 (6 bases). V lost 6 bases and J 0 bases, leaving 15 bases between the germline ends. The CDR3 is 15 residues long. CDR1 and CDR2 (germline): MNHEY, SVGAGI. The CDR3 DNA follows: TGTGCCAGCAGACAAAGCGGGCCTAGCTCCTACGAGCAGTACTTC. Translation: CASRQSGPSSYEQYF.

This chain uses TRBV10-3 with TRBJ1-2; TRBD1 matches 8 bases. Per germline, CDR1 ENHRY and CDR2 SYGVKD. The V gene end was trimmed by 7 bases and the J gene end by 6 bases; junction bases not matched to a gene: 10. CDR3 size: 14 residues. The CDR3 loop reads CAINLAGGVNGYTF. The CDR3, as DNA: TGTGCCATCAATTTGGCAGGGGGCGTGAATGGCTACACCTTC.

There are a few counts of this clone. The chain couples TRBV6-4 to TRBJ2-2; 9 bases line up with TRBD1. With V trimmed by 0 bases and J by 6 bases, 8 bases remained unmatched. The CDR3 extends over 17 amino acids. Germline V lookup: CDR1 MRHNA, CDR2 SNTAGT. The CDR3 sequence is CASSDSTGTGTAGELFF. The CDR3 nucleotides are TGTGCCAGCAGTGACTCGACCGGGACAGGGACGGCCGGGGAGCTGTTTTTT.

V usage is TRBV29-1 and J usage is TRBJ2-7, with D possibly being TRBD1 (6 bases). V lost 5 bases, J lost 3 bases, and 17 bases lay in between. This CDR3 region has 14 residues. Germline V CDR1 and CDR2: SQVTM, ANQGSEA. The CDR3 DNA sequence: TGCAGCGTTTCGTACAGGGAACTCATCTACGAGCAGTACTTC. Translating gives CSVSYRELIYEQYF.

The gene calls are TRBV5-1 and TRBJ2-7, with D perhaps TRBD1 (6 bases). The germline V gene has CDR1 SGHRS and CDR2 YFSETQ. Trimming left V 4 bases short and J 3 bases short, with 14 bases between. The CDR3 contains 14 residues. CDR3 nucleotide sequence: TGCGCCAGCAGCACAGGCGGACAGATCTACGAGCAGTACTTC. Translation gives CASSTGGQIYEQYF.